The rows below give T cell receptor beta chains drawn from one sample of a study of metastatic and nonmetastatic thyroid tumors. TCRdb reanalyzed the PCR reads via MiXCR. The table shows about 40,000 clones, with 15% to 20% occurring only once. The sample was blood. Source of these receptors: a female donor with papillary thyroid cancer or a benign thyroid nodule (not recorded which). Some clones in this sample may be carry-over from other donors' samples. The CDR3 runs from the conserved cysteine through the conserved F or W. The D gene is left open where the match is weak. Only part of the rows carry a size: once, few, many, or a class if the clone is expanded.

v_gene: TRBV13; d_gene: .; j_gene: TRBJ1-1; abundance: .; CDR3nt: TGTGCCAGCAGCTTAGGAAGGGGGAGCACTGAAGCTTTCTTT; CDR3aa: CASSLGRGSTEAFF
v_gene: TRBV27; d_gene: .; j_gene: TRBJ1-5; abundance: many; CDR3nt: TGTGCCAGTGCGTGGGAAGCCCAGCATTTT; CDR3aa: CASAWEAQHF
v_gene: TRBV20-1; d_gene: .; j_gene: TRBJ1-5; abundance: many; CDR3nt: TGCAGTGCTAGAGACGGCGGCAAAGTCTTTAATCAGCCCCAGCATTTT; CDR3aa: CSARDGGKVFNQPQHF
v_gene: TRBV5-6; d_gene: TRBD1; j_gene: TRBJ2-7; abundance: many; CDR3nt: TGTGCCAGCAGCTTGGTCAGGGGGAGCTACGAGCAGTACTTC; CDR3aa: CASSLVRGSYEQYF
v_gene: TRBV6-1; d_gene: TRBD2; j_gene: TRBJ2-4; abundance: .; CDR3nt: TGTGCCAGCAGCTTAACTAGCGGGGGATTAGCCAAAAACATTCAGTACTTC; CDR3aa: CASSLTSGGLAKNIQYF
v_gene: TRBV9; d_gene: TRBD1; j_gene: TRBJ2-7; abundance: many; CDR3nt: TGTGCCAGCAGCGCCGGACAGGAAGACTACGAGCAGTACTTC; CDR3aa: CASSAGQEDYEQYF
v_gene: TRBV2; d_gene: .; j_gene: TRBJ2-7; abundance: few; CDR3nt: TGTGCCAGCAGTCGTTATAGCGGCAGGGACGAGCAGTACTTC; CDR3aa: CASSRYSGRDEQYF
v_gene: TRBV6-4; d_gene: .; j_gene: TRBJ2-1; abundance: many; CDR3nt: TGTGCCAGCAGTGACTCTGCGGGGTTTTCTAATGAGCAGTTCTTC; CDR3aa: CASSDSAGFSNEQFF
v_gene: TRBV6-5; d_gene: TRBD2; j_gene: TRBJ2-3; abundance: many; CDR3nt: TGTGCCAGCAGGGCGGGCAGGATAGCGGGAGAAGTGAGCACGCAGTATTTT; CDR3aa: CASRAGRIAGEVSTQYF
v_gene: TRBV5-1; d_gene: .; j_gene: TRBJ1-1; abundance: many; CDR3nt: TGCGCCAGCAGCTTATTTGGTCCCGACACGAACACTGAAGCTTTCTTT; CDR3aa: CASSLFGPDTNTEAFF
v_gene: TRBV28; d_gene: TRBD1; j_gene: TRBJ1-1; abundance: many; CDR3nt: TGTGCCAGCAGCCTATACGACAGGGACAACACTGAAGCTTTCTTT; CDR3aa: CASSLYDRDNTEAFF
v_gene: TRBV3-1; d_gene: .; j_gene: TRBJ2-5; abundance: once; CDR3nt: TGTGCCAGCAGCCATCTCATAGATGCCCAGTACTTC; CDR3aa: CASSHLIDAQYF
v_gene: TRBV28; d_gene: .; j_gene: TRBJ1-3; abundance: many; CDR3nt: TGTGCCAGCAGTATTCTCCCGGAGATCTCTGGAAACACCATATATTTT; CDR3aa: CASSILPEISGNTIYF
v_gene: TRBV7-2; d_gene: .; j_gene: TRBJ1-2; abundance: .; CDR3nt: TGTGCCAGCAGCCCGTACAGCACACCCTGGGGCTACACCTTC; CDR3aa: CASSPYSTPWGYTF
v_gene: TRBV3-1; d_gene: .; j_gene: TRBJ1-5; abundance: .; CDR3nt: TGTGCCAGCAGCCAAGATCATCGAGGACAGCCCCAGCATTTT; CDR3aa: CASSQDHRGQPQHF
v_gene: TRBV6-5; d_gene: .; j_gene: TRBJ1-4; abundance: .; CDR3nt: TGTGCCAGCAGTTGTGATGTGGACCGGTGGGTTTTT; CDR3aa: CASSCDVDRWVF
v_gene: TRBV10-3; d_gene: TRBD1; j_gene: TRBJ1-3; abundance: few; CDR3nt: TGTGCCATCAGTGAGCCAGGGACAGGGGCAGTAAACACCATATATTTT; CDR3aa: CAISEPGTGAVNTIYF
v_gene: TRBV12-3/TRBV12-4; d_gene: .; j_gene: TRBJ1-1; abundance: many; CDR3nt: TGTGCCAGCAGCTTAGACACCCCCACTGAAGCTTTCTTT; CDR3aa: CASSLDTPTEAFF
v_gene: TRBV10-3; d_gene: .; j_gene: TRBJ2-6; abundance: many; CDR3nt: TGTGCCATCAGTGAGGACAGATATTCCTCTGGGGCCAACGTCCTGACTTTC; CDR3aa: CAISEDRYSSGANVLTF
v_gene: TRBV12-3/TRBV12-4; d_gene: .; j_gene: TRBJ2-1; abundance: many; CDR3nt: TGTGCCAGCAGTTTTAGCGTTGAGCAGTTCTTC; CDR3aa: CASSFSVEQFF
v_gene: TRBV9; d_gene: TRBD2; j_gene: TRBJ2-7; abundance: .; CDR3nt: TGTGCCAGCAGCGTAAACGGGGGGGAGAACCCCTACGAGCAGTACTTC; CDR3aa: CASSVNGGENPYEQYF
v_gene: TRBV19; d_gene: .; j_gene: TRBJ2-5; abundance: many; CDR3nt: TGTGCCAGTAGTATCGCCTGGGGATCGGTCCGGGAGACCCAGTACTTC; CDR3aa: CASSIAWGSVRETQYF
v_gene: TRBV30; d_gene: TRBD1; j_gene: TRBJ1-6; abundance: medium-sized; CDR3nt: TGTGCCTACCACAGGGGGCCTCATTCACCCCTCCACTTT; CDR3aa: CAYHRGPHSPLHF
v_gene: TRBV20-1; d_gene: .; j_gene: TRBJ1-6; abundance: many; CDR3nt: TGCAGTGCTTTCCGGGCTACTAATTCACCCCTCCACTTT; CDR3aa: CSAFRATNSPLHF
v_gene: TRBV9; d_gene: TRBD2; j_gene: TRBJ2-2; abundance: .; CDR3nt: TGTGCCAGCAGCGTAGCGGGCAGAATCCGACTAGCGGGTAGCGCGAGCACCGGGGAGCTGTTTTTT; CDR3aa: CASSVAGRIRLAGSASTGELFF
v_gene: TRBV7-1; d_gene: .; j_gene: TRBJ2-7; abundance: .; CDR3nt: TGTGCCAGCAGCTCAATAAACCCCCTCTGGACCGACCTAGGGAACTACGAGCAGTACTTC; CDR3aa: CASSSINPLWTDLGNYEQYF
v_gene: TRBV4-1; d_gene: TRBD1; j_gene: TRBJ1-1; abundance: many; CDR3nt: TGCGCCAGCAGCCCTATCGCCGGGACAGTGAACACTGAAGCTTTCTTT; CDR3aa: CASSPIAGTVNTEAFF
v_gene: TRBV5-8; d_gene: TRBD1; j_gene: TRBJ2-1; abundance: many; CDR3nt: TGTGCCAGCAGCAGGACAGGGCAATCCTACAATGAGCAGTTCTTC; CDR3aa: CASSRTGQSYNEQFF